This T cell receptor (beta chain) stems from a study of response to subunit inactivated influenza vaccine. Study-level findings and limits: Few additional T cells are recruited per seasonal influenza vaccination, authors suggested.

The CDR3 contains 13 residues. V gave up 3 bases and J gave up 2 bases, with 7 bases separating them. TCRdb re-called the RT-PCR reads through MiXCR, storing one row per CDR3 protein. The table lists 590,000 or so distinct CDR3 sequences, 14% of them singletons. As regards this clonotype: Its antigen is still unknown.

The V gene is TRBV12-3 or TRBV12-4, the J gene TRBJ1-2, with no clear D. The source of this sequence is a man aged 50 to 60 who received an inactivated influenza vaccine. This specimen consisted of PBMCs from blood, obtained around 14 days before vaccination. CDR3 in amino acids: CASSFSQNYGYTF. The CDR3 region has the DNA TGTGCCAGCAGTTTCAGTCAGAACTATGGCTACACCTTC.